The subject of this entry is one T cell receptor beta chain. Antigen unknown. TCRdb's copy holds only in-frame clones and misses some; the assay was immunoSEQ multiplex PCR. The profile covers 180,000 or so clones, with 80% to 95% appearing a single time and around 1.9% taken by the ten largest. This sample is part of a study of T cell responses to AZD1222 COVID-19 vaccine. The V gene end was trimmed by 8 bases and the J gene end by 3 bases; junction bases not matched to a gene: 6. The CDR3 is 15 residues long. Germline V gene sequence: CDR1 SGHAT, CDR2 FQDESV (reference sequence). Study-level points and caveats: Seropositive AZD1222 recipients at baseline numbered only five or six.

The gene calls are TRBV11-1 and TRBJ2-2, with 10 bases matching TRBD1. Sample: peripheral blood, taken 28 days after the second AZD1222 dose. The receptor's source is an adult who received the AZD1222 COVID-19 vaccine. In nucleotides, the CDR3 is TGTGCCAGCGCCGGACAGGGGGGATACACCGGGGAGCTGTTTTTT. Its protein product is CASAGQGGYTGELFF.